This record concerns one T cell receptor beta chain sequence. Its antigen is unidentified. Trimming removed 6 bases from V and 3 bases from J, with 18 bases in between. This CDR3 has 15 residues. From germline, CDR1 is SNHLY and CDR2 FYNNEI. This sample was taken from a study of T-cell memory formation after mild COVID-19. Study conclusions and caveats: Among contracting clones, CD4+ were mainly CM/EM and CD8+ enriched in EMRA.

Barcoded TCR alpha and TCR beta cDNA libraries with UMIs came from 5'RACE using constant-segment primers. TCRdb re-derived calls from the 5' RACE reads in MiXCR, one entry per CDR3 protein. The sample has 500,000 to 550,000 distinct CDR3 sequences, about 20% seen once. The clonotype originates from an adult woman who had mild COVID-19 (a few samples of this study predate the infection). Cell type and time point are not known. The chain uses TRBV2 and TRBJ2-7; no definite D call. The sequenced sample consisted of PBMCs or a T cell subset sorted from them (not recorded which). The CDR3 DNA is TGTGCCAGCAGGAGCCTCGGCCGGGCCAGCTACGAGCAGTACTTC. Its translation: CASRSLGRASYEQYF.